The entry that follows covers one T cell receptor (beta chain) sequence. Its antigen is still unknown. This record belongs to a study of cytomegalovirus exposure and HLA in healthy donors. Findings and caveats of the study: Excluded were some V segments that proved indistinguishable, including TRBV6-2 and TRBV6-3.

PCR was performed using 60 Vbeta and 13 Jbeta primers. Generated by immunoSEQ multiplex PCR, the TCRdb table keeps only in-frame clones and is missing some. The sample shows around 40,000 clones, roughly 69% of them seen only once. Germline V gives CDR1 LGHNA, CDR2 YSLEER. The V end lost 0 bases, the J end lost 2 bases, and 14 bases lay between the germline ends. The CDR3 is 17 residues long. The TCR sequence derives from a man aged 30-40 years in good health and CMV-seronegative. The chain joins TRBV4-3 to TRBJ1-3; TRBD1 is a possible D gene (6 bases). Sequenced sample: PBMCs. The CDR3 spells CASSQDPQGTAGNTIYF. The CDR3 DNA reads as TGCGCCAGCAGCCAAGACCCACAGGGAACGGCTGGAAACACCATATATTTT.